This TCR beta chain was sequenced in a study of blood T cells in healthy people across ages. Broader study findings: TCR beta diversity was tightly associated with the proportion of naive T cells. Estimates based on one million T cells were treated as lower bounds.

Every donor gave 7.5 to 10 milliliters of peripheral blood. The CDR3 covers 23 residues. A second PCR, run for about 6 to 11 cycles, used a sample-barcoded 5' primer plus a J-beta primer mix. Carrying 12 random nucleotides, a template-switch adaptor labeled each individual cDNA molecule. TCRdb ran MiXCR on the 5' RACE reads and lists one entry per CDR3 protein. This sample carries around 900,000 distinct CDR3 sequences, roughly 51% of them seen once, and the ten largest clones take about a fifth. Regarding this clonotype: Its antigen is unidentified.

The chain couples TRBV21-1 to TRBJ2-6; TRBD2, the D gene given by the table, was not confirmed from the DNA. TRBV21-1 is described as a pseudogene. The specimen sequenced was blood. The TCR comes from a woman aged 55 to 70 in good health. CDR3 protein: CASSAQGVFGRAPSSSGANVLTF. DNA for the CDR3: TGTGCCAGCAGCGCTCAGGGGGTATTTGGCAGGGCCCCCTCCAGCTCTGGGGCCAACGTCCTGACTTTC.